The 3 T cell receptor beta chains reported below all come from one sample, sequenced in a study of technical replicates of blood from several donors. The data were produced by immunoSEQ multiplex PCR, yet TCRdb's version contains in-frame clones alone and is incomplete. The sample includes more than 90,000 clones, about 96% of them seen just once. Sequenced: T cells isolated from PBMCs. The receptors here all came from a human donor in good health.

The chain employs TRBV11-2 and TRBJ1-5, with TRBD1 matching 9 bases. The ends lost 6 bases at V and 5 bases at J; junction bases unmatched: 5. The CDR3 contains 14 residues. CDR1 SGHAT and CDR2 FQNNGV come from the germline V gene. The CDR3 loop is CASSPGTGYQPQHF. The DNA of the CDR3 is TGTGCCAGCAGTCCCGGGACAGGGTATCAGCCCCAGCATTTT.

This rearrangement joins TRBV14 to TRBJ1-2, with 8 bases that match TRBD1. The CDR3 length is 14 residues. CDR1 is SGHDN, CDR2 FVKESK, per germline. J was trimmed by 6 bases and V by 4 bases; bases with no gene match: 7. The CDR3 DNA follows: TGTGCCAGCAGCCCTATGGACAGGGACCATGGCTACACCTTC. Translation gives CASSPMDRDHGYTF.

The chain links TRBV5-1 to TRBJ2-1; 12 bases are shared with TRBD2. In germline, CDR1 is SGHRS, CDR2 YFSETQ. J was trimmed by 8 bases and V by 6 bases; bases with no gene match: 12. CDR3 length equals 16 residues. This chain's CDR3 is CASTFPTSGRADEQFF. The CDR3 DNA reads as TGCGCCAGCACCTTTCCGACTAGCGGGAGAGCGGATGAGCAGTTCTTC.